These 9 T cell receptor beta chains share one sample of origin, sequenced in a study of CXCR3-negative and CXCR3-positive naive CD8 T cells. No antigens are known for them. Points from the study as a whole: CXCR3-positive naive cells had TRB CDR3s that were more hydrophobic than CXCR3-negative naive cells had.

Libraries of TRB cDNA were made by 5' RACE and carried UMIs. From its re-call of the 5' RACE reads, TCRdb lists each CDR3 protein once, without DNA. Its listing shows over 95,000 distinct CDR3 sequences. Sequencing input: naive CXCR3+ CD8+ T cells from blood. Documented subset: CD45RO-CCR7+CD27+CD95- naive CD8+ T cells expressing CXCR3 (TNR3+). The receptors were sampled from a human donor in good health. Some clones in this sample may be carry-over from other donors' samples.

The rearrangement links TRBV4-3 to TRBJ2-7; TCRdb lists TRBD1, though no DNA is available to test this call. The V gene's germline CDR1 is LGHNA and CDR2 YSLEER. CDR3 size: 15 residues. CDR3: CASSLRQGPAYEQYF.

CDR3 residues: CASSFLREGNTIYF. The rearrangement uses TRBV12-3 or TRBV12-4 and TRBJ1-3. CDR3 size: 14 residues.

The CDR3 sequence: CASSLPFDRATEAFF. The rearrangement joins TRBV7-9 to TRBJ1-1; as DNA is missing, the TRBD1 call by TCRdb cannot be tested. Germline loops: CDR1 SEHNR, CDR2 FQNEAQ (reference sequence). The CDR3 is 15 amino acids.

This chain joins TRBV7-9 and TRBJ1-5. This CDR3 has 12 amino acids. In germline, CDR1 is SEHNR, CDR2 FQNEAQ (reference sequence). CDR3 sequence reads: CASSLGPGPQHF.

V and J are TRBV5-1 and TRBJ2-1; TCRdb calls TRBD2, which cannot be checked without DNA. The CDR3 runs 13 residues. CDR1 SGHRS and CDR2 YFSETQ come from the germline V gene. The CDR3 protein is CASSPTLEGEQFF.

J is TRBJ2-7 and V is TRBV12-3 or TRBV12-4; TCRdb indicates TRBD2, and absent DNA this call remains unverified. The CDR3 is made up of 16 amino acids. CDR3 in amino acids: CASSSWTSQSSYEQYF.

This chain links TRBV12-3 or TRBV12-4 with TRBJ2-5; lacking DNA, the TRBD1 call made by TCRdb goes unchecked. The CDR3 spans 15 residues. The CDR3 loop reads CASSLVSQGRETQYF.

The V gene is TRBV14, the J gene TRBJ2-3; without DNA, the TCRdb call of TRBD1 cannot be checked. The CDR3 is made up of 14 amino acids. Germline assignment: CDR1 SGHDN and CDR2 FVKESK. This CDR3 is CASSQGLGADTQYF.

The rearrangement links TRBV30 to TRBJ2-1. Germline CDR1 is GTSNPN and CDR2 is SVGIG (reference sequence). This CDR3 comprises 15 residues. The CDR3 is CAWSVGGKDYNEQFF. Filled out from reference TRBV30 and TRBJ2-1, the complete variable domain reads SQTIHQWPATLVQPVGSPLSLECTVEGTSNPNLYWYRQAAGRGLQLLFYSVGIGQISSEVPQNLSASRPQDRQFILSSKKLLLSDSGFYLCAWSVGGKDYNEQFFGPGTRLTVL.